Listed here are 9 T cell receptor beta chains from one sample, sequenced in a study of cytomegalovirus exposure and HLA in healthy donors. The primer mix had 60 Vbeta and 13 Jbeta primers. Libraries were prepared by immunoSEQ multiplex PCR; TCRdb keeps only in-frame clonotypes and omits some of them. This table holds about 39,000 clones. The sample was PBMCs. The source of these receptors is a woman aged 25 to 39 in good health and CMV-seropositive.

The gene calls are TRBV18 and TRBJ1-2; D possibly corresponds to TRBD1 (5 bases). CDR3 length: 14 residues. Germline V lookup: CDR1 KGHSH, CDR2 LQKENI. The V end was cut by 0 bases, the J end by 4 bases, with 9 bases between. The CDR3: CASSPPTESYGYTF. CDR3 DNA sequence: TGTGCCAGCTCACCACCGACAGAGAGCTATGGCTACACCTTC.

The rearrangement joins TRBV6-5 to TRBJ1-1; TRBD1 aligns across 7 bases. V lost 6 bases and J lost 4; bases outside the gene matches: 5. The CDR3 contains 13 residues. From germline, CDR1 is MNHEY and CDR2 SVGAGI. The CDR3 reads CASSLRQGTEAFF. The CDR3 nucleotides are TGTGCCAGCAGCCTTCGACAGGGCACTGAAGCTTTCTTT.

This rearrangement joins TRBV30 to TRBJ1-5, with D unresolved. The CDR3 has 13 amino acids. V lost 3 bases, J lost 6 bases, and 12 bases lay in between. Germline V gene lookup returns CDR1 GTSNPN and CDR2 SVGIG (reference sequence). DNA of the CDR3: TGTGCCTGGAGCATCAGTCGGGGTCAGCCCCAGCATTTT. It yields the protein CAWSISRGQPQHF.

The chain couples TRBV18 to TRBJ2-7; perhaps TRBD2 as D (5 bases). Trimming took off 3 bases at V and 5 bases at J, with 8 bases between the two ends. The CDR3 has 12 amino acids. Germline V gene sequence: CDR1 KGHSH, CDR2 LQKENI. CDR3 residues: CASSPLGDEQYF. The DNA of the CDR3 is TGTGCCAGCTCACCGCTCGGGGACGAGCAGTACTTC.

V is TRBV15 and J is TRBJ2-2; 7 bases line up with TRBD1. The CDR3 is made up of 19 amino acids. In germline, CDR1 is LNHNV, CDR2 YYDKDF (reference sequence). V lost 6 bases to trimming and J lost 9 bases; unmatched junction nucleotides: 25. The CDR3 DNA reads TGTGCCACCAGTACCCGGGACAGACGGTGGGCTACCCGGTACCGGGAGCTGTTTTTT. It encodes CATSTRDRRWATRYRELFF.

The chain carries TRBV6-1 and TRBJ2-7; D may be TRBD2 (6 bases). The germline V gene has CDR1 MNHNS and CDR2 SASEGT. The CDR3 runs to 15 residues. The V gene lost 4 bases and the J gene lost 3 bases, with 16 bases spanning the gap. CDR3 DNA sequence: TGTGCCAGCAGTGGGGGACTCACCTACATCTACGAGCAGTACTTC. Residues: CASSGGLTYIYEQYF.

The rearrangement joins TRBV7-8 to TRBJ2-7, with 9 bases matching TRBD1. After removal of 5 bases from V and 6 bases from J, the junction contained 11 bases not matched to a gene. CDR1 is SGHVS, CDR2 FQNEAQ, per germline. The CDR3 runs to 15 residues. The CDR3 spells CASSRAGTGNIEQYF. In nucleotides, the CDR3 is TGTGCCAGCAGCCGCGCGGGGACAGGGAACATCGAGCAGTACTTC.

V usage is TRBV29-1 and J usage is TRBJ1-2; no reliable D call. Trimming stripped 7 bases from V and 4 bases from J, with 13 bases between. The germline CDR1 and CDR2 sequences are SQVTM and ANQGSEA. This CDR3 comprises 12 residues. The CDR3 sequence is CSASGIFYGYTF. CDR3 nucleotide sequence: TGCAGCGCCTCCGGGATCTTCTATGGCTACACCTTC.

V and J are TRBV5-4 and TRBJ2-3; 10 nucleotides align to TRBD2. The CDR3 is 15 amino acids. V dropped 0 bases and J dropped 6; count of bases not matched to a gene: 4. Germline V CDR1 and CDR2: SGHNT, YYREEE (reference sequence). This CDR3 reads CASSLGLAGVDTQYF. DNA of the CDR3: TGTGCCAGCAGCTTGGGGCTAGCGGGGGTTGATACGCAGTATTTT. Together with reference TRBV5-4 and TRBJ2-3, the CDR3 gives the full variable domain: ETGVTQSPTHLIKTRGQQVTLRCSSQSGHNTVSWYQQALGQGPQFIFQYYREEENGRGNFPPRFSGLQFPNYSSELNVNALELDDSALYLCASSLGLAGVDTQYFGPGTRLTVL.